This T cell receptor beta chain was sequenced in a study of technical replicates of blood from several donors (dated by TCRdb to 2017 to 2019). About this clone: This receptor's antigen is unknown. Base-call qualities are not available, and no considerably larger clone is one nucleotide away.

The receptor library was made with the immunoSEQ multiplex PCR assay. Here the immuneACCESS table is served through TCRdb, limited to in-frame sequences with V and J called. Missing clones are a known gap in these copies; in checked studies unresolved V genes cover under half, and the rest lacks a known reason. The table for this sample lists under 95,000 clones; 91% of them were counted only once. Of the sample, approximately 0.34% is held by the ten largest clones. The CDR1 and CDR2 encoded by the germline V gene are SGDLS and YYNGEE. Including cysteine and phenylalanine, the CDR3 has 14 amino acids. The sequence is cut down to CDR3 DNA, 42 bases in frame from base 1. Deletion took 0 bases off V and 4 bases off J, with a span of 10 bases between the germline ends.

Input material: T cells isolated from PBMCs. This clonotype was sampled from a human donor in good health. Some clones in this sample may be carry-over from other donors' samples. The sequence links TRBV9 to TRBJ1-2; possibly the D gene is TRBD1, per 6 matching bases. The nucleotide sequence is TGTGCCAGCAGCGTAGGAGGGGGAAGCTATGGCTACACCTTC. Its protein reads: CASSVGGGSYGYTF.